These 25 T cell receptor beta chains were all obtained from the same sample, sequenced in a study of blood T cell repertoires in COVID-19. Using immunoSEQ multiplex PCR, the repertoire was profiled, and TCRdb retains in-frame clones only, with some absent. The sample lists about 50,000 clones; around 90% were seen once. Source material: peripheral blood. The source of these receptors is a woman of 80 years or more with acute or convalescent COVID-19.

V usage is TRBV5-1 and J usage is TRBJ2-1, with 14 nucleotides matching TRBD2. CDR1 and CDR2 from the germline V gene are SGHRS and YFSETQ. The CDR3 consists of 17 residues. The trim removed 0 bases at V and 6 bases at J, leaving 5 bases unmatched. DNA of the CDR3: TGCGCCAGCAGCTTGGACCCGGGACTAGCGGGGGTCAATGAGCAGTTCTTC. This translates into CASSLDPGLAGVNEQFF.

J is TRBJ2-7 and V is TRBV5-1, with 10 bases lining up with TRBD2. Per the germline V gene, CDR1 is SGHRS and CDR2 is YFSETQ. This CDR3 contains 14 residues. V gave up 4 bases and J gave up 3 bases; unmatched junction bases: 4. CDR3 in amino acids: CASSPGLASYEQYF. CDR3 in DNA: TGCGCCAGCAGCCCGGGACTAGCGAGCTACGAGCAGTACTTC.

The chain links TRBV5-6 to TRBJ2-1, with 8 bases aligning to TRBD2. V shed 3 bases, J shed 10 bases, and the junction held 9 bases outside the gene matches. Germline loops: CDR1 SGHDT, CDR2 YYEEEE. This CDR3 has 14 residues. CDR3 residues: CASSSPRGAFEQFF. As DNA, the CDR3 is TGTGCCAGCAGCTCCCCGCGGGGGGCCTTCGAGCAGTTCTTC.

This chain joins TRBV14 and TRBJ2-3; D is ambiguous. CDR1 and CDR2 from the germline V gene are SGHDN and FVKESK. The CDR3 spans 12 residues. Trimming removed 4 bases at V and 6 bases at J, with 8 bases between. This chain's CDR3 is CASSPTADTQYF. Here the CDR3 DNA reads TGTGCCAGCAGCCCCACTGCCGATACGCAGTATTTT. The full variable domain, with the rest looked up from reference TRBV14 and TRBJ2-3, is EAGVTQFPSHSVIEKGQTVTLRCDPISGHDNLYWYRRVMGKEIKFLLHFVKESKQDESGMPNNRFLAERTGGTYSTLKVQPAELEDSGVYFCASSPTADTQYFGPGTRLTVL.

The chain couples TRBV5-1 to TRBJ2-2, with 9 bases matching TRBD2. The CDR3 has 15 amino acids. Germline CDR1 is SGHRS and CDR2 is YFSETQ. V shed 0 bases and J 6 bases; nucleotides not matched to a gene: 3. In DNA, the CDR3 is TGCGCCAGCAGCTTGGCTAGCGGGGCCCCCGGGGAGCTGTTTTTT. This translates into CASSLASGAPGELFF.

The chain uses TRBV30 and TRBJ1-1; tentatively, D is TRBD1 (5 bases). Germline loops: CDR1 GTSNPN, CDR2 SVGIG (reference sequence). There are 12 residues in the CDR3. The V and J ends lost 2 bases and 5 bases respectively, with 9 bases between them. CDR3 loop: CAWSRRGTEAFF. In nucleotides, the CDR3 is TGTGCCTGGAGTAGAAGGGGTACTGAAGCTTTCTTT.

In DNA form, the CDR3 reads TGCGCCAGCGGGGGGTCTAGCGGCCTCCAAGAGACCCAGTACTTC. This gives the protein CASGGSSGLQETQYF. The rearrangement links TRBV5-1 to TRBJ2-5; TRBD2 matches 7 bases. V trimming: 7 bases; J trimming: 1 base; junction bases outside the gene matches: 10. Germline values: CDR1 SGHRS, CDR2 YFSETQ. The CDR3 has 15 amino acids. The entire variable domain, with the rest obtained from reference TRBV5-1 and TRBJ2-5, is as follows: KAGVTQTPRYLIKTRGQQVTLSCSPISGHRSVSWYQQTPGQGLQFLFEYFSETQRNKGNFPGRFSGRQFSNSRSEMNVSTLELGDSALYLCASGGSSGLQETQYFGPGTRLLVL.

The chain combines TRBV28 with TRBJ2-7, with D perhaps TRBD2 (7 bases). The germline V and J ends were trimmed by 5 bases and 6 bases, with 14 bases remaining between them. The CDR3 loop spans 13 amino acids. Germline V gene sequence: CDR1 MDHEN, CDR2 SYDVKM. The CDR3 spells CASSNRGASEQYV. The CDR3 bases are TGTGCCAGCAGTAACCGGGGGGCAAGCGAGCAGTACGTC.

The CDR3 is CASKRWQSSYEQYV. Here the CDR3 DNA reads TGTGCCAGCAAACGTTGGCAGTCCTCCTACGAGCAGTACGTC. V usage is TRBV6-5 and J usage is TRBJ2-7; D uncertain. Per the germline V gene, CDR1 is MNHEY and CDR2 is SVGAGI. This CDR3 is 14 amino acids long. The germline V and J ends were trimmed by 7 bases and 0 bases, with 13 bases remaining between them.

This chain uses TRBV5-1 with TRBJ1-2; 7 nucleotides match TRBD1. The CDR3 sequence is 13 residues long. CDR1 is SGHRS and CDR2 is YFSETQ in the germline V gene. V was clipped by 4 bases and J by 6 bases; unmatched bases: 6. The CDR3, as DNA: TGCGCCAGCAGCGACCGACAGGGAAATGGCTACACCTTC. Amino acid sequence: CASSDRQGNGYTF.

The gene calls are TRBV7-2 and TRBJ2-1; 8 bases map to TRBD2. The germline V gene has CDR1 SGHTA and CDR2 FQGNSA. There are 14 residues in the CDR3. The V segment lost 3 bases and the J segment 4 bases; nucleotides outside the gene matches: 2. CDR3 region: CASSLRGEYNEQFF. Written as DNA, the CDR3 is TGTGCCAGCAGCTTGCGGGGGGAGTACAATGAGCAGTTCTTC.

The CDR3 sequence: CASSIVGGLEYNEQFF. CDR3 coding DNA: TGTGCCAGTAGTATAGTAGGGGGACTAGAATACAATGAGCAGTTCTTC. V gene TRBV19 combines with J gene TRBJ2-1, with 8 bases lining up with TRBD2. The CDR3 consists of 16 residues. Per germline, CDR1 LNHDA and CDR2 SQIVND (reference sequence). Trimming at V came to 1 base and at J to 4 bases, leaving 6 bases not matched to a gene.

The chain employs TRBV5-6 and TRBJ1-6, with D uncertain. Germline loops: CDR1 SGHDT, CDR2 YYEEEE. The CDR3 runs 15 residues. Deletions cut 2 bases from V and 0 bases from J, with 6 bases between. The CDR3 sequence: CASSFEVSYNSPLHF. The CDR3 DNA follows: TGTGCCAGCAGCTTCGAGGTCTCCTATAATTCACCCCTCCACTTT.

V and J are TRBV15 and TRBJ2-6; the match to TRBD1 covers 7 bases. Trimming took 11 bases from V and 0 from J; bases not matched to a gene: 1. Germline loops: CDR1 LNHNV, CDR2 YYDKDF (reference sequence). This CDR3 is built from 13 residues. CDR3 amino acids: CASGGSGANVLTF. CDR3 DNA: TGTGCCTCAGGGGGCTCTGGGGCCAACGTCCTGACTTTC. Full variable domain (remainder filled in from reference TRBV15 and TRBJ2-6): DAMVIQNPRYQVTQFGKPVTLSCSQTLNHNVMYWYQQKSSQAPKLLFHYYDKDFNNEADTPDNFQSRRPNTSFCFLDIRSPGLGDTAMYLCASGGSGANVLTFGAGSRLTVL.

The V and J genes are TRBV28 and TRBJ2-2; 9 positions agree with TRBD2. Germline V CDR1 and CDR2: MDHEN, SYDVKM. J lost 8 bases, V lost 6 bases, and 10 bases had no gene match. This CDR3 has 15 amino acids. The CDR3, as DNA: TGTGCCAGCAGGCCGTCGCTAGCGGGGCGGGGGGAGCTGTTTTTT. It translates to CASRPSLAGRGELFF.

The rearrangement uses TRBV2 and TRBJ2-3; D remains ambiguous. The length of the CDR3 is 11 residues. The V end lost 2 bases, the J end lost 6 bases, and 3 bases lay between the germline ends. Germline CDR1 reads SNHLY; CDR2 reads FYNNEI. CDR3 sequence: CASSEQDTQYF. CDR3 nucleotide sequence: TGTGCCAGCAGTGAACAGGATACGCAGTATTTT.

The chain joins TRBV9 to TRBJ2-1; TRBD1 matches at 8 bases. The CDR3 is 14 residues long. Germline assignment: CDR1 SGDLS and CDR2 YYNGEE. The J segment lost 5 bases and the V segment lost 4 bases, leaving 5 bases of the junction unmatched. The chain's CDR3 is CASSFRQGNNEQFF. The CDR3 DNA follows: TGTGCCAGCAGCTTCCGACAGGGGAACAATGAGCAGTTCTTC. The full variable domain, its missing parts supplied by reference TRBV9 and TRBJ2-1, is DSGVTQTPKHLITATGQRVTLRCSPRSGDLSVYWYQQSLDQGLQFLIQYYNGEERAKGNILERFSAQQFPDLHSELNLSSLELGDSALYFCASSFRQGNNEQFFGPGTRLTVL.

The rearrangement uses TRBV10-2 and TRBJ1-5, with a tentative D call TRBD1 (5 bases). Trimming stripped 2 bases from V and 8 bases from J, with 10 bases between. CDR1 WSHSY and CDR2 SAAADI come from the germline V gene. This CDR3 is 13 amino acids long. The chain's CDR3 is CASSERGDKPQHF. The CDR3 nucleotides are TGCGCCAGCAGTGAGAGGGGCGATAAGCCCCAGCATTTT.

The gene calls are TRBV6-5 and TRBJ1-1; the D is unclear. With 2 bases removed from V and 3 bases from J, the gap between germline ends came to 7 bases. CDR3 length: 13 residues. Germline CDR1 reads MNHEY; CDR2 reads SVGAGI. The CDR3 sequence: CASSYHRDTEAFF. CDR3 sequence (DNA): TGTGCCAGCAGTTACCACCGGGACACTGAAGCTTTCTTT.

This chain uses TRBV7-6 with TRBJ2-1; TRBD1 agrees at 9 bases. This CDR3 contains 15 residues. V lost 1 base and J lost 8; bases outside the gene matches: 6. Per germline, CDR1 SGHVS and CDR2 FNYEAQ. For the CDR3, the DNA is TGTGCCAGCAGCTTAGTTGGGACAGGGTTCTATGAGCAGTTCTTC. Protein sequence: CASSLVGTGFYEQFF.

On this clone itself: The germline gene is not matched at one end of the junction; a read error may be the cause. The V and J genes are TRBV7-7 and TRBJ2-1; D ambiguous. This CDR3 comprises 13 residues. Germline assignment: CDR1 SSHAT and CDR2 FNYEAQ (reference sequence). For the CDR3, the DNA is TGTGCTAGCAGTACGAACTTAGCTGATGAGCAGTTCTTC. Translated: CASSTNLADEQFF.

CDR3 sequence reads: CASSLDRGSTDTQYF. In DNA form, the CDR3 reads TGTGCCAGCAGCTTAGATCGCGGGAGCACAGATACGCAGTATTTT. The J gene is TRBJ2-3, the V gene TRBV11-2; weak D call: TRBD2 (5 bases). Looked up from germline, CDR1 is SGHAT and CDR2 is FQNNGV. This CDR3 contains 15 residues. Trimming took 0 bases from V and 0 from J, leaving 7 bases between them.

The chain recombines TRBV3-1 (or the pseudogene TRBV3-2) with TRBJ2-6, with a weak D call TRBD1 (5 bases). The CDR3 is made up of 15 amino acids. Germline lookup yields CDR1 LGHDT and CDR2 YNNKEL (reference sequence). The V end lost 1 base, the J end lost 2 bases, and 6 bases lay between the germline ends. The CDR3 DNA sequence: TGTGCCAGCAGCCAAGCGACAGCTGGGGCCAACGTCCTGACTTTC. Translated, it gives CASSQATAGANVLTF.

This chain joins TRBV7-8 and TRBJ1-5; D might be TRBD1 (5 bases). CDR3 length: 15 amino acids. CDR1 is SGHVS and CDR2 is FQNEAQ in the germline V gene. Trimming removed 1 base from V and 7 bases from J, with 14 bases in between. This CDR3 reads CASSLDHRFHQPQHF. The CDR3 bases are TGTGCCAGCAGCTTAGATCACAGGTTTCACCAGCCCCAGCATTTT. Based on the CDR3 plus reference TRBV7-8 and TRBJ1-5, the full variable domain is GAGVSQSPRYKVAKRGQDVALRCDPISGHVSLFWYQQALGQGPEFLTYFQNEAQLDKSGLPSDRFFAERPEGSVSTLKIQRTQQEDSAVYLCASSLDHRFHQPQHFGDGTRLSIL.

The chain recombines TRBV4-1 with TRBJ1-6, with 7 bases that match TRBD1. The V and J ends lost 3 bases and 5 bases, in that order; junction bases with no gene match: 4. CDR1 and CDR2 (germline): MGHRA, YSYEKL. The length of the CDR3 is 15 residues. The CDR3, as DNA: TGCGCCAGCAGCCACAGGGGGTTTGATAATTCACCCCTCCACTTT. Translation: CASSHRGFDNSPLHF.